There are a few counts of the clone carrying this T cell receptor beta chain. The antigen remains undetermined. The data belong to a study of shared clonotypes between healthy human individuals. Findings of the study overall: The study found lower generation probabilities in non-shared clonotypes than in those shared by all four donors. The rarefaction results pointed to incomplete sorted-subset sequencing despite large depth. Clonotype sharing among donors was expected to depend on sequencing depth.

CD45RA-negative memory and CD45RA+ naive subsets were split from the CD4+ cells. The germline V and J ends were trimmed by 0 bases and 4 bases, with 7 bases remaining between them. The CDR3 covers 14 residues. Germline assignment: CDR1 SGDLS and CDR2 YYNGEE. Profiled with immunoSEQ multiplex PCR; TCRdb holds only in-frame clones, not every one. The sample shows about 960,000 clones, around three quarters of them seen only once. This TCR was sampled from a man younger than 30 in good health. Sequenced sample: memory CD4+ T cells sorted from blood. Documented subset: CD45RA-negative fraction. V is TRBV9 and J is TRBJ2-2; D is unclear. The CDR3 nucleotides are TGTGCCAGCAGCGTAGTCCCTAGCACCGGGGAGCTGTTTTTT. Protein product: CASSVVPSTGELFF.